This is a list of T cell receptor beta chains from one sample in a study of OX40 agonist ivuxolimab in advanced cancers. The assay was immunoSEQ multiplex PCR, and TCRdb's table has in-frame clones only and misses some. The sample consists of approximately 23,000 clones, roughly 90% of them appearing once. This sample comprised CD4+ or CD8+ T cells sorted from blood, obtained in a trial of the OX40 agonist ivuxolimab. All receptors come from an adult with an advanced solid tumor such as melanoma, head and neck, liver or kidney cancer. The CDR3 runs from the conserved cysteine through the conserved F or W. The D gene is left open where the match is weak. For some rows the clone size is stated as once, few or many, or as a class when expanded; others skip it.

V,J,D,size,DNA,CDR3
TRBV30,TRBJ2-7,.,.,TGTGCCTGGAGCCCCTCCTACGAGCAGTACTTC,CAWSPSYEQYF
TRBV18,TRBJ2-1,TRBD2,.,TGTGCCAGCTCACCAGGCCTGCAGCCTCCTAGCGGGACCCACAATGAGCAGTTCTTC,CASSPGLQPPSGTHNEQFF
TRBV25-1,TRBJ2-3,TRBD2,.,TGTGCCAGCAGTGATAACCTAGCGGGAGAAGTTTTGGATACGCAGTATTTT,CASSDNLAGEVLDTQYF
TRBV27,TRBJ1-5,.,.,TGTGCCAGCAGTCCCACAGACGGGGCCGATAGCAATCAGCCCCAGCATTTT,CASSPTDGADSNQPQHF
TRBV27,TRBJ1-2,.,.,TGTGCCAGCAGCCCGACAGACCAGTATGGCTACACCTTC,CASSPTDQYGYTF
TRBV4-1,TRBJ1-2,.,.,TGCGCCAGCAGCCAAGGAGGACTCGGGCACTATGGCTACACCTTC,CASSQGGLGHYGYTF
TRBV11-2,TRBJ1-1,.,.,TGTGCCAGCAGCCAGAGTCGGGGGTGGACTGAAGCTTTCTTT,CASSQSRGWTEAFF
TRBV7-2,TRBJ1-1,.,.,TGTGCCAGCAGCTTAGGGGGGGCCACTGAAGCTTTCTTT,CASSLGGATEAFF
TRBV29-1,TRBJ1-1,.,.,TGCAGCGTTATGGGGGGCTCCCAAGTCAGCACTGAAGCTTTCTTT,CSVMGGSQVSTEAFF
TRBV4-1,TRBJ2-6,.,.,TGCGCCAGCAGCCAAGACGCAGGCCTCTCTGGGGCCAACGTCCTGACTTTC,CASSQDAGLSGANVLTF
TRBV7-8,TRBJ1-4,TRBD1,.,TGTGCCAGCAGCTGGACAGGGGCTCTTAATGAAAAACTGTTTTTT,CASSWTGALNEKLFF
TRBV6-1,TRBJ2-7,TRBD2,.,TGTGCCAGCAGTGAGGAGTTCCGGGAGGGCGACGAGCAGTACTTC,CASSEEFREGDEQYF
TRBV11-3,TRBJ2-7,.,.,TGTGCCAGCAGCTTCGCCTCCTACGAGCAGTACTTC,CASSFASYEQYF
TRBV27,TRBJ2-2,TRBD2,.,TGTGCCAGCAGTTGGACTAGCGGTAATGTGGCGGAGCTGTTTTTT,CASSWTSGNVAELFF
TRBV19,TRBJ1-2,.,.,TGTGCCAGTAGCGGGGACCAGGGCTATGGCTACACCTTC,CASSGDQGYGYTF
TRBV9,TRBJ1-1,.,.,TGTGCCAGCAGCGTGGTGCTGAACACTGAAGCTTTCTTT,CASSVVLNTEAFF
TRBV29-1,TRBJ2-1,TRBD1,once,TGCAGCGCTGGGGGACAGTCCAATGAGCAGTTCTTC,CSAGGQSNEQFF
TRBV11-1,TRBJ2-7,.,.,TGTGCCAGCAGCTTAGTCGGCGGTTTTAGCTCCTACGAGCAGTACTTC,CASSLVGGFSSYEQYF
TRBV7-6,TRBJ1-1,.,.,TGTGCCAGCAGCTTACAGCCTAGGGTCACTGAAGCTTTCTTT,CASSLQPRVTEAFF
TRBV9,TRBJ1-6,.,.,TGTGCCAGCAGCGTAGTAGGGGCAGGTTCACCCCTCCACTTT,CASSVVGAGSPLHF
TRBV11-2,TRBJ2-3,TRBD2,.,TGTGCCAGCAGCTTAGGCGGGAGGGATACAGATACGCAGTATTTT,CASSLGGRDTDTQYF
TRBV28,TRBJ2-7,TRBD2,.,TGTGCCAGCAGACCAAGCGGGAGCTCCTACGAGCAGTACTTC,CASRPSGSSYEQYF
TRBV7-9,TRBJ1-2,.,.,TGTGCCAGCAGCTTAGGCAGGGACGAAGGCTACACCTTC,CASSLGRDEGYTF
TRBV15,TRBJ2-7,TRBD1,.,TGTGCCACCAGCACCCGGGACAGGTTCTACGAGCAGTACTTC,CATSTRDRFYEQYF
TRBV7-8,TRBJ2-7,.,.,TGTGCCAGCACGATAACGACGGGAGAGCAGTACTTC,CASTITTGEQYF
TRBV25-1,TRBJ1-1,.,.,TGTGCCAGCAGCCCACTTGCTGTGAACACTGAAGCTTTCTTT,CASSPLAVNTEAFF
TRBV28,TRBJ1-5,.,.,TGTGCCAGCAGTCCCCTCCCCGGGCAAAGGAACCAGCCCCAGCATTTT,CASSPLPGQRNQPQHF
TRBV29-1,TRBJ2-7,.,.,TGCAGCGCCGCATTGGCCGATTACTACGAGCAGTACTTC,CSAALADYYEQYF
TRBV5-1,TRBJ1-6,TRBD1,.,TGCGCCAGCAGCAATGGACAGGGCTATAATTCACCCCTCCACTTT,CASSNGQGYNSPLHF
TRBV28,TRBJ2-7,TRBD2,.,TGTGCCAGTGGACTAGCGGCGACCTACGAGCAGTACTTC,CASGLAATYEQYF
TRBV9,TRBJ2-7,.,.,TGTGCCAGCAGCGCGGGGATTAGTTCCTACGAGCAGTACTTC,CASSAGISSYEQYF
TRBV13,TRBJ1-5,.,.,TGTGCCAGCAGCTTAAGGCGCACGGGGCAGCCCCAGCATTTT,CASSLRRTGQPQHF